This passage covers 12 T cell receptor beta chains from one sample sequenced in a study of CD8+ T cells in alopecia areata (dated by TCRdb to the late 2010s). Preparation of the library involved the immunoSEQ multiplex PCR assay. RNA was extracted from all samples and reverse transcribed into cDNA, which served as template for TCR sequencing. In its TCRdb copy, this immuneACCESS table keeps in-frame sequences only and misses some clones. Where compared with another copy, unresolved V genes explain less than half of these, and the others have no known cause. Across this sample there are about 76,000 clones, with roughly 66% seen only once. The leading ten clones occupy about 20% of the sample. The label giving this sample's time point can be read as: less than 30 weeks on oral tofacitinib. Per the publication, the treatment or condition label means: oral pan-JAK inhibitor, 5-10 mg twice daily. The specimen was CD8+ T cells sorted from blood, collected at week 24, from a patient treated with tofacitinib. All receptors come from a human donor with alopecia areata.

The genes are TRBV5-1 and TRBJ1-1; D remains unclear. The germline gives CDR1 SGHRS, CDR2 YFSETQ. The V and J ends lost 3 bases and 1 base respectively, with 13 bases between them. The CDR3 is made up of 15 amino acids. CDR3 DNA sequence: TGCGCCAGCAGCTCACATATGACGGGGAACACTGAAGCTTTCTTT. It specifies CASSSHMTGNTEAFF. The whole variable domain, remainder taken from reference TRBV5-1 and TRBJ1-1, is KAGVTQTPRYLIKTRGQQVTLSCSPISGHRSVSWYQQTPGQGLQFLFEYFSETQRNKGNFPGRFSGRQFSNSRSEMNVSTLELGDSALYLCASSSHMTGNTEAFFGQGTRLTVV.

This clone was observed a single time. The rearrangement links TRBV29-1 to TRBJ1-2; 9 bases are a match to TRBD1. The germline gives CDR1 SQVTM, CDR2 ANQGSEA. CDR3 length equals 14 residues. J gave up 3 bases and V 3 bases, and 5 bases lay outside the gene matches. The CDR3 reads CSVDGDRVHYGYTF. In DNA, the CDR3 is TGCAGCGTTGATGGGGACAGGGTTCACTATGGCTACACCTTC.

This chain uses TRBV9 with TRBJ1-5, with D perhaps matching TRBD1 (6 bases). Germline V gene sequence: CDR1 SGDLS, CDR2 YYNGEE. The CDR3 runs to 16 residues. V lost 3 bases to trimming and J lost 1 base, with 14 bases between them. CDR3: CASSAEGGLSNQPQHF. CDR3 coding DNA: TGTGCCAGCAGCGCCGAGGGGGGGCTGAGCAATCAGCCCCAGCATTTT. The complete variable domain, with remaining parts taken from reference TRBV9 and TRBJ1-5, reads DSGVTQTPKHLITATGQRVTLRCSPRSGDLSVYWYQQSLDQGLQFLIQYYNGEERAKGNILERFSAQQFPDLHSELNLSSLELGDSALYFCASSAEGGLSNQPQHFGDGTRLSIL.

This clone was seen a few times. The chain uses TRBV7-9 and TRBJ2-1; D gene unclear. Looked up from germline, CDR1 is SEHNR and CDR2 is FQNEAQ (reference sequence). This CDR3 has 13 amino acids. Trimming took off 1 base at V and 5 bases at J, with 6 bases between the two ends. The chain's CDR3 is CASSLVRNNEQFF. The CDR3 DNA reads as TGTGCCAGCAGCTTAGTGAGGAACAATGAGCAGTTCTTC.

This chain connects TRBV7-8 to TRBJ2-3; possible D gene TRBD2, 5 bases. V lost 0 bases and J lost 4, with 11 bases in between. Germline V gene data show CDR1 as SGHVS and CDR2 as FQNEAQ. There are 15 residues in the CDR3. The CDR3 nucleotides are TGTGCCAGCAGCTTAGCCGCTAGCTCCCCAGATACGCAGTATTTT. Protein: CASSLAASSPDTQYF.

The sample holds a few counts of this clone. The rearrangement links TRBV7-9 to TRBJ2-7; D possibly corresponds to TRBD2 (5 bases). The CDR3 runs 16 residues. V lost 4 bases and J 0 bases, leaving 16 bases between the germline ends. Germline CDR1 SEHNR, CDR2 FQNEAQ (reference sequence). CDR3 loop: CASSSAPGENSYEQYF. In nucleotides, the CDR3 is TGTGCCAGCAGCTCCGCCCCCGGGGAGAACTCCTACGAGCAGTACTTC. Full variable domain (missing parts from reference TRBV7-9 and TRBJ2-7): DTGVSQNPRHKITKRGQNVTFRCDPISEHNRLYWYRQTLGQGPEFLTYFQNEAQLEKSRLLSDRFSAERPKGSFSTLEIQRTEQGDSAMYLCASSSAPGENSYEQYFGPGTRLTVT.

The sample holds a few counts of this clone. V usage is TRBV28 and J usage is TRBJ2-1; no reliable D call. The CDR3 runs 11 residues. Germline assignment: CDR1 MDHEN and CDR2 SYDVKM. V was clipped by 3 bases and J by 9 bases, with 6 bases between them. The CDR3 here is CASSFDIEQFF. In DNA form, the CDR3 reads TGTGCCAGCAGTTTTGATATTGAGCAGTTCTTC.

With respect to this clone: The junction does not match germline at one end; this may be a read error. The V gene is TRBV4-3, the J gene TRBJ2-1; 7 nucleotides match TRBD2. The length of the CDR3 is 12 residues. Germline CDR1 LGHNA, CDR2 YSLEER. The CDR3 protein is CASSSEDGGRVF. The CDR3, as DNA: TGCGCCAGCAGCTCGGAGGATGGGGGGAGGGTCTTC.

V usage is TRBV2 and J usage is TRBJ2-7; 9 bases map to TRBD1. CDR3 size: 14 residues. V shed 4 bases and J 4 bases; nucleotides not matched to a gene: 5. CDR1 SNHLY and CDR2 FYNNEI come from the germline V gene. The CDR3 bases are TGTGCCAGCAGTGCGGCGGGACAGGGATACGAGCAGTACTTC. This encodes CASSAAGQGYEQYF.

This clone was found a few times. This chain uses TRBV28 with TRBJ1-1; the D is unclear. The CDR3 is made up of 12 amino acids. V was pared by 7 bases and J by 8 bases, with 14 bases between. CDR1 and CDR2 (germline): MDHEN, SYDVKM. DNA for the CDR3: TGTGCCAGCACCGCCCGGGTGGAAGAAGCTTTCTTT. Translating gives CASTARVEEAFF.

The rearrangement joins TRBV19 to TRBJ2-1; possibly TRBD2 for D (5 bases). The CDR3 runs 15 residues. Trimming stripped 6 bases from V and 8 bases from J, with 20 bases between. Germline values: CDR1 LNHDA, CDR2 SQIVND (reference sequence). Here the CDR3 DNA reads TGTGCCAGTAGGGACTTCGAACGAGGTTTCGATGAGCAGTTCTTC. It translates to CASRDFERGFDEQFF. Filled out from reference TRBV19 and TRBJ2-1, the complete variable domain reads DGGITQSPKYLFRKEGQNVTLSCEQNLNHDAMYWYRQDPGQGLRLIYYSQIVNDFQKGDIAEGYSVSREKKESFPLTVTSAQKNPTAFYLCASRDFERGFDEQFFGPGTRLTVL.

This sequence joins TRBV27 and TRBJ2-1; the match to TRBD2 covers 9 bases. CDR1 is MNHEY, CDR2 SMNVEV, per germline (reference sequence). The CDR3 is made up of 14 amino acids. Germline trimming cut 9 bases from V and 8 bases from J; bases unmatched to any gene: 11. CDR3 sequence reads: CARTPGTSSDEQFF. The CDR3 region has the DNA TGTGCCAGGACCCCCGGGACTAGCAGTGATGAGCAGTTCTTC.